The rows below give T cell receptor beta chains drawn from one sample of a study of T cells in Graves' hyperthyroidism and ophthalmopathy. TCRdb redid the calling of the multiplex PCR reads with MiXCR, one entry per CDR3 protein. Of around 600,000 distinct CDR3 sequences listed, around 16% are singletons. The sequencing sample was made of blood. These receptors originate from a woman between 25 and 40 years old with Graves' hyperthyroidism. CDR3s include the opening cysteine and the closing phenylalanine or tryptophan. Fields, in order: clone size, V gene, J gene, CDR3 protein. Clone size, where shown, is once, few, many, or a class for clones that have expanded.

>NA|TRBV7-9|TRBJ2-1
CASSQPDRDNEQFF
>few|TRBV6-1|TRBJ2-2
CAIGGAPGELFF
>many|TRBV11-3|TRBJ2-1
CASSSPLDDEQFF
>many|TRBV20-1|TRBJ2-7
CSARAGLAGTGNEQYF
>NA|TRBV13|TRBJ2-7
CASRLRGEQYF
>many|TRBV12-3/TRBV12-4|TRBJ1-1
CASSVRGRDTEAFF
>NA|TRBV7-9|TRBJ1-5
CASPQGDGTENQPQHF
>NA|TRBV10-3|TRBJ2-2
CAIRGGPAGGELFF
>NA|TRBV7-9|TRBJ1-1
CASSLTGAGTEAFF
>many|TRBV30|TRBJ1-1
CAWSGQPNTEAFF
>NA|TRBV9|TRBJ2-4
CASSVGAKNIQYF
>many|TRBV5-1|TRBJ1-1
CASSLGGDPNTEAFF
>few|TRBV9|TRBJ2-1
CASSEGRENNEQFF
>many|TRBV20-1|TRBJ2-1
CSARVTLSSAGAFFEQFF
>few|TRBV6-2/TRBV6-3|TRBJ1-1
CASRDQGGNTEAFF
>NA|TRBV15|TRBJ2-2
CATSRGHNTGELFF
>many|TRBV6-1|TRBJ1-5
CASGSGNQPQHF
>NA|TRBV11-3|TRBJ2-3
CASSLEDRHTQYF
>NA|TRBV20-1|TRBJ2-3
CSAQGDPPTDTQYF
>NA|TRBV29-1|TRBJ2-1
CSVGGLAVYNEQFF
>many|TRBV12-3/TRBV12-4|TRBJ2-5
CASSTRPQEETQYF
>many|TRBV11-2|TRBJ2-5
CASSLVYGQETQYF
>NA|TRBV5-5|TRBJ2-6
CASSRPVPGANVLTF
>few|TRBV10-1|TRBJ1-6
CASSEGSYNSPLHF
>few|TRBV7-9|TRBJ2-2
CASSLSVEGELFF
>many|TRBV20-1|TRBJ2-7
CSASRLGSYYEQYF
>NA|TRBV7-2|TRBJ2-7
CASSLRRDRIHEQYF
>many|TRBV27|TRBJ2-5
CASSSAVDGRTQYF
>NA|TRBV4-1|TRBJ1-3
CASSQERTGGYLPGNTIYF
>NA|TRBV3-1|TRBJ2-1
CASSQGRGGWNEQFF